A selection of T cell receptor beta chains follows, all from one sample in a study of T cells in Graves' hyperthyroidism and ophthalmopathy. Each CDR3 protein gets one entry after TCRdb re-called the multiplex PCR reads with MiXCR. The repertoire consists of 450,000 to 700,000 distinct CDR3 sequences, with 46% occurring once and the leading ten covering 15% to 20%. The sequencing sample was made of peripheral blood or thyroid tissue (not recorded which). The receptors originated from an adult woman with Graves' disease, either hyperthyroidism or ophthalmopathy (not recorded which). Both conserved end residues are part of each CDR3. D genes are given only for firm matches. Some rows have no size entry. The others give once, few or many, or a class for an expanded clone.

abundance: many
j_gene: TRBJ2-5
v_gene: TRBV7-8
d_gene: TRBD2
CDR3nt: TGTGCCAGCAGCCCCAGGACTAGCGGGAGTCGGCGGGGAGAGACCCAGTACTTC
CDR3aa: CASSPRTSGSRRGETQYF

abundance: .
j_gene: TRBJ2-7
v_gene: TRBV10-3
d_gene: .
CDR3nt: TGTGCCATCAGCGGCAGGGACAACACTTACGAGCAGCACTTC
CDR3aa: CAISGRDNTYEQHF

abundance: many
j_gene: TRBJ2-5
v_gene: TRBV18
d_gene: .
CDR3nt: TGTGCCAGCTCACAAACGGAACAAGAGACCCAGTACTTC
CDR3aa: CASSQTEQETQYF

abundance: few
j_gene: TRBJ2-1
v_gene: TRBV7-3
d_gene: .
CDR3nt: TGTGCCAGCAGCCCGACGGCGGGACCAGACAATGAGCAGTTCTTC
CDR3aa: CASSPTAGPDNEQFF

abundance: .
j_gene: TRBJ2-7
v_gene: TRBV7-8
d_gene: TRBD1
CDR3nt: TGTGCCAGCAGCTTAGCGGGACAGGGGGCGATCGAGCAGTACTTC
CDR3aa: CASSLAGQGAIEQYF

abundance: many
j_gene: TRBJ1-2
v_gene: TRBV10-3
d_gene: .
CDR3nt: TGTGCCATCAGGGGGGGCCTACTCTATGGCTACACCTTC
CDR3aa: CAIRGGLLYGYTF

abundance: few
j_gene: TRBJ1-1
v_gene: TRBV24-1
d_gene: .
CDR3nt: TGTGCCACCATGAAGGGGCAGAACACTGAAGCTTTCTTT
CDR3aa: CATMKGQNTEAFF

abundance: few
j_gene: TRBJ1-1
v_gene: TRBV14
d_gene: .
CDR3nt: TGTGCCAGCGACATATTCGAGCTGTCGAAGAACACTGAAGCTTTCTTT
CDR3aa: CASDIFELSKNTEAFF

abundance: few
j_gene: TRBJ1-5
v_gene: TRBV28
d_gene: .
CDR3nt: TGTGCCAGCAGCCCCAAATGGCGGCCCCAGCATTTT
CDR3aa: CASSPKWRPQHF

abundance: .
j_gene: TRBJ1-2
v_gene: TRBV2
d_gene: .
CDR3nt: TGTGCCAGCAGGAAGGACATATCTAACTATGGCTACACCTTC
CDR3aa: CASRKDISNYGYTF

abundance: few
j_gene: TRBJ1-1
v_gene: TRBV20-1
d_gene: .
CDR3nt: TGCAGTGCTGTGGGACCGATTATGAACACTGAAGCTTTCTTT
CDR3aa: CSAVGPIMNTEAFF

abundance: .
j_gene: TRBJ2-7
v_gene: TRBV18
d_gene: TRBD1
CDR3nt: TGTGCCAGCTCAAGAGGACAGGGTAGCGGCGAGCAGTACTTC
CDR3aa: CASSRGQGSGEQYF

abundance: once
j_gene: TRBJ2-1
v_gene: TRBV10-3
d_gene: .
CDR3nt: TGTGCCATCAGTGAGTTGACAGCCCCCTACAATGAGCAGTTCTTC
CDR3aa: CAISELTAPYNEQFF

abundance: .
j_gene: TRBJ2-7
v_gene: TRBV7-2
d_gene: .
CDR3nt: TGTGCCAGCAGCCAGTCCGGGGGCAGAAACTACGAGCAGTACTTC
CDR3aa: CASSQSGGRNYEQYF

abundance: many
j_gene: TRBJ1-4
v_gene: TRBV5-1
d_gene: .
CDR3nt: TGCGCCAGCAGCTACTTACAGGGCCGGAAACTGTTTTTT
CDR3aa: CASSYLQGRKLFF

abundance: .
j_gene: TRBJ2-5
v_gene: TRBV29-1
d_gene: .
CDR3nt: TGCAGCGTTGAAGGGGGTGAGTCTAGGGAAGAGACCCAGTACTTC
CDR3aa: CSVEGGESREETQYF

abundance: many
j_gene: TRBJ2-2
v_gene: TRBV7-9
d_gene: TRBD1
CDR3nt: TGTGCCAGCAGCAACCGGGACAGGGTTACCGGGGAGCTGTTTTTT
CDR3aa: CASSNRDRVTGELFF

abundance: .
j_gene: TRBJ1-5
v_gene: TRBV7-2
d_gene: .
CDR3nt: TGTGCCAGCAGGCAGCGAGGGTTGGAGACCCAGCATTTT
CDR3aa: CASRQRGLETQHF

abundance: many
j_gene: TRBJ1-2
v_gene: TRBV19
d_gene: .
CDR3nt: TGTGCCAGTAGTACGGGGCACGTAGACTATGGCTACACCTTC
CDR3aa: CASSTGHVDYGYTF

abundance: .
j_gene: TRBJ1-5
v_gene: TRBV7-3
d_gene: TRBD1
CDR3nt: TGTGCCAGCAGCCTGGACAGGTCCCAGCATTTT
CDR3aa: CASSLDRSQHF

abundance: many
j_gene: TRBJ1-6
v_gene: TRBV11-2
d_gene: .
CDR3nt: TGTGCCAGCAGCTTATTATGGAATAATTCACCCCTCCACTTT
CDR3aa: CASSLLWNNSPLHF

abundance: .
j_gene: TRBJ1-4
v_gene: TRBV14
d_gene: .
CDR3nt: TGTGCCAGCAGCCAAGCCCCCGCAGACCGAGTAGAAAAACTGTTTTTT
CDR3aa: CASSQAPADRVEKLFF

abundance: many
j_gene: TRBJ1-3
v_gene: TRBV14
d_gene: .
CDR3nt: TGTGCCAGCAGCCAAGACGAAAGTGTAAACACCATATATTTT
CDR3aa: CASSQDESVNTIYF

abundance: .
j_gene: TRBJ2-7
v_gene: TRBV28
d_gene: TRBD1
CDR3nt: TGTGCCAGCAGTCCAGGGACAGTCTCAACCTACGAGCAGTACTTC
CDR3aa: CASSPGTVSTYEQYF

abundance: many
j_gene: TRBJ1-1
v_gene: TRBV7-2
d_gene: .
CDR3nt: TGTGCCAGCAGCATGACGGTGAACACTGAAGCTTTCTTT
CDR3aa: CASSMTVNTEAFF

abundance: many
j_gene: TRBJ1-6
v_gene: TRBV11-2
d_gene: .
CDR3nt: TGTGCCAGCAGCTTCCGGGACCGATCACCCCTCCACTTT
CDR3aa: CASSFRDRSPLHF

abundance: few
j_gene: TRBJ2-3
v_gene: TRBV7-4
d_gene: .
CDR3nt: TGTGCCAGCAGCTTCCGGGGCGCAGATACGCAGTATTTT
CDR3aa: CASSFRGADTQYF

abundance: .
j_gene: TRBJ1-2
v_gene: TRBV12-3/TRBV12-4
d_gene: .
CDR3nt: TGTGCCAGCAGCCTGAGGGATCGGGATGGCTACACCTTC
CDR3aa: CASSLRDRDGYTF

abundance: many
j_gene: TRBJ2-7
v_gene: TRBV5-1
d_gene: .
CDR3nt: TGCGCCAGCAGCCCCGGAGACCTCTACGAGCAGTACTTC
CDR3aa: CASSPGDLYEQYF

abundance: .
j_gene: TRBJ1-2
v_gene: TRBV29-1
d_gene: .
CDR3nt: TGCAGTGACGGACGGAACTATGGCTACACCTTC
CDR3aa: CSDGRNYGYTF

abundance: many
j_gene: TRBJ2-2
v_gene: TRBV9
d_gene: .
CDR3nt: TGTGCCAGCAGCCACGGTGGGGGAAACACCGGGGAGCTGTTTTTT
CDR3aa: CASSHGGGNTGELFF

abundance: few
j_gene: TRBJ2-7
v_gene: TRBV7-9
d_gene: .
CDR3nt: TGTGCCAGCAGCCAATCCCGCAGGACCGAGCAGTACTTC
CDR3aa: CASSQSRRTEQYF

abundance: .
j_gene: TRBJ1-2
v_gene: TRBV10-3
d_gene: .
CDR3nt: TGTGCCATCAGTGAACCGGACAGAAGTCGCCGCTTC
CDR3aa: CAISEPDRSRRF

abundance: .
j_gene: TRBJ1-2
v_gene: TRBV14
d_gene: .
CDR3nt: TGTGCCAGCAGCCAGGACGGGCGGGAGTTCTCTGGCTACACCTTC
CDR3aa: CASSQDGREFSGYTF

abundance: .
j_gene: TRBJ1-2
v_gene: TRBV7-2
d_gene: .
CDR3nt: TGTGCCAGCAGCCAACCAAACGCCTATGGCTACACCTTC
CDR3aa: CASSQPNAYGYTF

abundance: many
j_gene: TRBJ1-1
v_gene: TRBV19
d_gene: .
CDR3nt: TGTGCCAGTAGTGACGGGACTGACACTGAAGCTTTCTTT
CDR3aa: CASSDGTDTEAFF

abundance: .
j_gene: TRBJ2-5
v_gene: TRBV2
d_gene: .
CDR3nt: TGTGCCAGCAGTGAAGGGCGTACCCCCGGGGCCCAGTACTTC
CDR3aa: CASSEGRTPGAQYF

abundance: .
j_gene: TRBJ2-2
v_gene: TRBV20-1
d_gene: .
CDR3nt: TGCAGTGCCCACGGGGCAGGGAACACCGGGGAGCTGTTTTTT
CDR3aa: CSAHGAGNTGELFF

abundance: many
j_gene: TRBJ1-1
v_gene: TRBV27
d_gene: .
CDR3nt: TGTGCCAGCAGCTTTCTTCCCCTCGGAGGGACTGAAGCTTTCTTT
CDR3aa: CASSFLPLGGTEAFF

abundance: many
j_gene: TRBJ2-7
v_gene: TRBV10-3
d_gene: .
CDR3nt: TGTGCCATCGGGACCGACATCTACGAGCAGTACTTC
CDR3aa: CAIGTDIYEQYF

abundance: .
j_gene: TRBJ1-2
v_gene: TRBV9
d_gene: TRBD1
CDR3nt: TGTGCCAGCAGCGTAGGACAGGGGGCTGGCTACACCTTC
CDR3aa: CASSVGQGAGYTF

abundance: .
j_gene: TRBJ1-3
v_gene: TRBV5-1
d_gene: .
CDR3nt: TGCGCCAGCAGCTTGGTAGGCAGGGCGCGAGAAAACACCATATATTTT
CDR3aa: CASSLVGRARENTIYF

abundance: many
j_gene: TRBJ1-6
v_gene: TRBV27
d_gene: .
CDR3nt: TGTGCCAGCAGGGGCGCGGGTAATTCACCCCTCCACTTT
CDR3aa: CASRGAGNSPLHF

abundance: many
j_gene: TRBJ2-5
v_gene: TRBV11-2
d_gene: TRBD2
CDR3nt: TGTGCCAGCAGACGGGACCCCGGGGTAGCGGGAGTGTTAGAGACCCAGTACTTC
CDR3aa: CASRRDPGVAGVLETQYF

abundance: .
j_gene: TRBJ1-5
v_gene: TRBV5-1
d_gene: TRBD1
CDR3nt: TGCGCCAGCAGCGTCGGACAGGGCACGGGACAGCCCCAGCATTTT
CDR3aa: CASSVGQGTGQPQHF

abundance: .
j_gene: TRBJ2-1
v_gene: TRBV13
d_gene: TRBD2
CDR3nt: TGCGCCAGCAGCCAAGCACACCGGGAGGGCACGAATGAGCAGTTCTTC
CDR3aa: CASSQAHREGTNEQFF

abundance: many
j_gene: TRBJ2-7
v_gene: TRBV7-9
d_gene: .
CDR3nt: TGTGCCAGCAGCTTAACGGTGAGCTCCTACGAGCAGTACTTC
CDR3aa: CASSLTVSSYEQYF

abundance: .
j_gene: TRBJ1-2
v_gene: TRBV29-1
d_gene: .
CDR3nt: TGCAGCGTTGAAGAGGGAGACTTCTATGGCTACACCTTC
CDR3aa: CSVEEGDFYGYTF

abundance: .
j_gene: TRBJ2-3
v_gene: TRBV7-9
d_gene: TRBD2
CDR3nt: TGTGCCAGCAGCTTAGGGACTAGCGGAGATACGCAGTATTTT
CDR3aa: CASSLGTSGDTQYF

abundance: many
j_gene: TRBJ2-7
v_gene: TRBV20-1
d_gene: TRBD2
CDR3nt: TGCAGTGCTAGACCGGGACTAGCGGTTTACGAGCAGTACTTC
CDR3aa: CSARPGLAVYEQYF

abundance: few
j_gene: TRBJ2-7
v_gene: TRBV30
d_gene: .
CDR3nt: TGTGCCTGGAGTGCATGGAACGAGCAGTACTTC
CDR3aa: CAWSAWNEQYF

abundance: many
j_gene: TRBJ2-2
v_gene: TRBV9
d_gene: .
CDR3nt: TGTGCCAGCAGCCTCGACGAGGGTGCCGGGGAGCTGTTTTTT
CDR3aa: CASSLDEGAGELFF